This T cell receptor beta chain was recovered during a study of control samples from healthy donors and cancer patients. Some clones are missing from TCRdb's copy, which holds only in-frame ones; the method was immunoSEQ multiplex PCR. The sample has 200,000 to 250,000 clones, over 90% seen once; the top ten hold more than 1.3%. Germline V lookup: CDR1 SGHKS, CDR2 YYEKEE (reference sequence). CDR3 length: 15 residues. V shed 2 bases and J shed 1 base, with 13 bases lying between them. This TCR was recovered from a man aged 50 to 59 in good health. The chain employs TRBV5-5 and TRBJ2-7; D gene ambiguous. The source material was blood. The CDR3 is CASSLSFRTSYEQYV. The CDR3 DNA follows: TGTGCCAGCAGCTTAAGTTTCCGCACTTCCTACGAGCAGTACGTC.